This TCR beta chain was recorded in a study of cytomegalovirus exposure and HLA in healthy donors. General study findings and limits: Across donors, sequencing depth was assumed by presence/absence analyses to be roughly uniform. Later analysis identified several of the most significant clusters that appeared linked to common viral pathogens. Investigators reported over 150 TCR beta chains as tied to cytomegalovirus.

V lost 2 bases, J lost 6 bases, and 3 bases stayed unmatched. This CDR3 is built from 14 residues. Germline loops: CDR1 SGHRS, CDR2 YFSETQ. This donor has no recorded CMV serostatus. As concerns this clone: Its antigen is unknown.

The primer mix had 60 Vbeta and 13 Jbeta primers. The table came from immunoSEQ multiplex PCR; TCRdb's copy has only in-frame clones and leaves some out. The top ten clones hold approximately 8.4% of a sample with 85,000 to 100,000 clones, around 76% of them seen once. The receptor's source is a human donor in good health. Sequenced sample: PBMCs. The chain employs TRBV5-1 and TRBJ2-2; 8 bases line up with TRBD1. CDR3: CASSFGQGPGELFF. Written as DNA, the CDR3 is TGCGCCAGCAGCTTTGGACAGGGTCCCGGGGAGCTGTTTTTT. Full variable domain (remainder filled in from reference TRBV5-1 and TRBJ2-2): KAGVTQTPRYLIKTRGQQVTLSCSPISGHRSVSWYQQTPGQGLQFLFEYFSETQRNKGNFPGRFSGRQFSNSRSEMNVSTLELGDSALYLCASSFGQGPGELFFGEGSRLTVL.